This T cell receptor (beta chain) was captured by sequencing in a study of shared clonotypes between healthy human individuals. The wider study: The people who gave samples were a couple of women and three men aged 18 to 49. The study used three CD4 naive, three CD4 memory, two CD8 naive and one CD8 memory plate per donor.

General study points: Despite large depth, rarefaction showed incomplete sorted-subset sequencing.

About this clone itself: What it binds is unknown. Additional DNA sequences in this sample encode the identical CDR3.

Profiling relied on immunoSEQ multiplex PCR, and the TCRdb table lists in-frame clones only, not all of them. The top ten clones hold roughly 0.13% of a sample with millions of clones, approximately 95% of them seen once. The investigators split CD4+ cells into a CD45RA+ naive subset and a CD45RA-negative memory subset. V shed 5 bases and J shed 1 base, with 12 bases lying between them. Germline CDR1 MNHNY, CDR2 SVGAGI (reference sequence). CDR3 size: 14 residues. This rearrangement joins TRBV6-6 to TRBJ2-7, with D perhaps TRBD1 or TRBD2 (6 bases each). The clonotype comes from a man between 18 and 29 years old in good health. Sequencing was performed on naive CD4+ T cells sorted from blood. Subset noted: CD45RA+ positively selected. CDR3 DNA sequence: TGTGCCAGCAGTACAGAAGGGGGGTCCTACGAGCAGTACTTC. Translating gives CASSTEGGSYEQYF.